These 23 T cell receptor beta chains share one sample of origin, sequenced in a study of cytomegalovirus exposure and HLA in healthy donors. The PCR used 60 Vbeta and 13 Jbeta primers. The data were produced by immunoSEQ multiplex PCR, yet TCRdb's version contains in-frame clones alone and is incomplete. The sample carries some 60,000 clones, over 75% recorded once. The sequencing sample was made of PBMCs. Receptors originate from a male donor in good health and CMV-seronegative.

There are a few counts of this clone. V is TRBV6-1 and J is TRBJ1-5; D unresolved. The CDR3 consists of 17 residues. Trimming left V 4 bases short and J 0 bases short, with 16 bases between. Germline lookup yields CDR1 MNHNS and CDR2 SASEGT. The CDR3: CASSALRTDYSNQPQHF. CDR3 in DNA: TGTGCCAGCAGTGCCTTGAGAACAGATTATAGCAATCAGCCCCAGCATTTT.

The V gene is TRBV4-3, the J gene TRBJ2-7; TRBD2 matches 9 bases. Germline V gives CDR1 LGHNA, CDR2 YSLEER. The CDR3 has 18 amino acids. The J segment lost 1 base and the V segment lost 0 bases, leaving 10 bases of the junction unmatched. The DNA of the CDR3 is TGCGCCAGCAGCCAAGATAGGAGTCTAGCGGGACTTTCCTACGAGCAGTACTTC. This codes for CASSQDRSLAGLSYEQYF.

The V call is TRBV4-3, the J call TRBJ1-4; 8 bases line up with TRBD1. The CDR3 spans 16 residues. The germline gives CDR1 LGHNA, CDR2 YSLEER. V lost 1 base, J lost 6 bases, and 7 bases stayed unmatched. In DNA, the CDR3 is TGCGCCAGCAGCCAAGGGTTCACAGGGGGGGATGAAAAACTGTTTTTT. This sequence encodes CASSQGFTGGDEKLFF.

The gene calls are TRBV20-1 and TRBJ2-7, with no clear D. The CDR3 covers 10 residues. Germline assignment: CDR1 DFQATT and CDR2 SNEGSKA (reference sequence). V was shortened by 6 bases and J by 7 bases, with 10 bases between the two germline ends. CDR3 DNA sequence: TGCAGTGCGGGCGCGTGGGAGCAGTACTTC. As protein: CSAGAWEQYF.

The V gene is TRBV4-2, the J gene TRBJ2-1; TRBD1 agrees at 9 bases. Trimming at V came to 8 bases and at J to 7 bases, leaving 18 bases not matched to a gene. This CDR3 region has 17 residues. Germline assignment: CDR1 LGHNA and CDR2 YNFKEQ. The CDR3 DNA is TGTGCCAGCTCTCGAGAAAGAGGGACAGGGTGGGAAAATGAGCAGTTCTTC. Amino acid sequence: CASSRERGTGWENEQFF.

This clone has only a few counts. Here the CDR3 DNA reads TGTGCCAGCAGCTTGGGAGGACAGTTGAACACTGAAGCTTTCTTT. Protein product: CASSLGGQLNTEAFF. V and J are TRBV5-4 and TRBJ1-1; D perhaps matches TRBD1 (6 bases). V lost 0 bases, J lost 0 bases, and 9 bases lay in between. This CDR3 is 15 amino acids long. CDR1 is SGHNT and CDR2 is YYREEE in the germline V gene (reference sequence).

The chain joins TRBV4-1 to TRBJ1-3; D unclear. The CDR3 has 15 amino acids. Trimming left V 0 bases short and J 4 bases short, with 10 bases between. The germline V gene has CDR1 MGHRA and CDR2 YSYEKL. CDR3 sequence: CASSQDPGNGNTIYF. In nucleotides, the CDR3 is TGCGCCAGCAGCCAAGATCCCGGGAACGGAAACACCATATATTTT.

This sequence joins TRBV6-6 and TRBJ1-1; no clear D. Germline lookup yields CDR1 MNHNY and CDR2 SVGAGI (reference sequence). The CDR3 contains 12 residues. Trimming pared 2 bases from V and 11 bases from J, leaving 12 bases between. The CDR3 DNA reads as TGTGCCAGCAGTTACCCCGAGGATTGGGCTTTCTTT. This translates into CASSYPEDWAFF.

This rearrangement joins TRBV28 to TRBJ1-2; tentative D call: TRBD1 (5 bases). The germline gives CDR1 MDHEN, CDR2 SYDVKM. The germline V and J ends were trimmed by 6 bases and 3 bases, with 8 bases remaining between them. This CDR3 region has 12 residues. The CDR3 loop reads CASRGTDYGYTF. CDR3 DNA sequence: TGTGCCAGCAGGGGGACTGACTATGGCTACACCTTC.

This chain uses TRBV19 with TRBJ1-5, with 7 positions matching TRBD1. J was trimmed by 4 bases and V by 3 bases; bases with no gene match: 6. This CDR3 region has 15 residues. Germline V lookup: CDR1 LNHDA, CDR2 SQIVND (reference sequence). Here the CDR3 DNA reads TGTGCCAGTAGTATGAGGGACAGCTCTAATCAGCCCCAGCATTTT. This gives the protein CASSMRDSSNQPQHF.

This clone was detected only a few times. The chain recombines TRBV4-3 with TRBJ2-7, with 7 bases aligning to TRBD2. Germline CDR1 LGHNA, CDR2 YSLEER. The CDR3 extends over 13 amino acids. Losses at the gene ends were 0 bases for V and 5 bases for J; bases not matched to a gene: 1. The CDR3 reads CASSQDRGDEQYF. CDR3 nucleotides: TGCGCCAGCAGCCAAGATCGGGGGGACGAGCAGTACTTC.

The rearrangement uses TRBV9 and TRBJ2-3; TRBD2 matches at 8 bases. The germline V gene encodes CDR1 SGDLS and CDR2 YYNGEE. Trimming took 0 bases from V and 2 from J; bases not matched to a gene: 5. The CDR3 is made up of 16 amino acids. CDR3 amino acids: CASSVVLAGNTDTQYF. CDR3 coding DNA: TGTGCCAGCAGCGTAGTTTTAGCGGGGAACACAGATACGCAGTATTTT.

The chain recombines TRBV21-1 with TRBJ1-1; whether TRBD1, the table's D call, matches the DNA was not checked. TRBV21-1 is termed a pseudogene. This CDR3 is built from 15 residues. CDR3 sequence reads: CASSKVRQANTEAFF. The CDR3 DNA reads TGTGCCAGCAGCAAGGTCCGGCAGGCGAACACTGAAGCTTTCTTT.

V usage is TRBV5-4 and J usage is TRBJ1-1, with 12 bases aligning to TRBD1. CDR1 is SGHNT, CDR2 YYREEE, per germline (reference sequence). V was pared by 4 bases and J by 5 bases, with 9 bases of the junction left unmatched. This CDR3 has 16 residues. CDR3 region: CASSPGAGQGATEAFF. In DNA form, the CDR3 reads TGTGCCAGCAGCCCCGGGGCGGGACAGGGGGCAACTGAAGCTTTCTTT.

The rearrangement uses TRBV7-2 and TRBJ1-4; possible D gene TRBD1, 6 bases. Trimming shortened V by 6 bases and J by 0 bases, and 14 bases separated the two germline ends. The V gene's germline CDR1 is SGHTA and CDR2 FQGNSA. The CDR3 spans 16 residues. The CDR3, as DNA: TGTGCCAGCAGTTTGAATGGACAGCCAACTAATGAAAAACTGTTTTTT. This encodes CASSLNGQPTNEKLFF.

The CDR3 reads CASSRSELRSYEQYF. The CDR3 nucleotides read TGTGCCAGCAGCCGGAGCGAATTACGCTCCTACGAGCAGTACTTC. This rearrangement joins TRBV7-9 to TRBJ2-7; no clear D gene. This CDR3 is built from 15 residues. Germline V lookup: CDR1 SEHNR, CDR2 FQNEAQ (reference sequence). V shed 5 bases and J shed 0 bases, with 14 bases lying between them.

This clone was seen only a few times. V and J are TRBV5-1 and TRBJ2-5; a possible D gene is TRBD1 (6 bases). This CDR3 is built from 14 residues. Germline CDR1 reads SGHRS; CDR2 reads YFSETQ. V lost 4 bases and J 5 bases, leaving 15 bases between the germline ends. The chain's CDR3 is CASSLSRGGETQYF. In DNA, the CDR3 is TGCGCCAGCAGCCTCAGCAGGGGCGGGGAGACCCAGTACTTC.

The CDR3: CASNPSPGAGEQYF. As DNA, the CDR3 is TGTGCCAGCAATCCCTCCCCAGGGGCCGGCGAGCAGTACTTC. The chain combines TRBV6-1 with TRBJ2-7; perhaps TRBD1 as D (6 bases). The length of the CDR3 is 14 residues. Germline CDR1 MNHNS, CDR2 SASEGT. Trimming cost V 7 bases and J 6 bases, with 19 bases left between them.

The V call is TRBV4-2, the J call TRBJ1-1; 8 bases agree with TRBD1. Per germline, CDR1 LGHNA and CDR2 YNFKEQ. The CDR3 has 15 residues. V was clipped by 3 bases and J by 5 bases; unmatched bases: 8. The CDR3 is CASSHPDRDGTEAFF. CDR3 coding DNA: TGTGCCAGCAGCCACCCGGACAGGGACGGTACTGAAGCTTTCTTT.

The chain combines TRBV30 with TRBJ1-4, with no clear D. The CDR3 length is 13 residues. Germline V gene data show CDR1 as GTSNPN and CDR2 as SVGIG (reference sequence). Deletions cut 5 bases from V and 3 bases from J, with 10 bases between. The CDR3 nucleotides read TGTGCCTGGGGGAGGCAGTCTAATGAAAAACTGTTTTTT. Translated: CAWGRQSNEKLFF.

The CDR3 DNA follows: TGTGCCACCAGCGAGACAGGGTTGAACACCGGGGAGCTGTTTTTT. Translating it yields CATSETGLNTGELFF. The gene calls are TRBV15 and TRBJ2-2; 7 nucleotides match TRBD1. The CDR3 totals 15 residues. Germline CDR1 LNHNV, CDR2 YYDKDF (reference sequence). The junction had 4 bases not matched to a gene; V was cut back by 5 bases and J by 1 base.

The CDR3 DNA reads TGCGCCAGCAGCTTGGACAGGGGGAAGTATGGCTACACCTTC. It is translated as CASSLDRGKYGYTF. This rearrangement joins TRBV5-1 to TRBJ1-2; 8 nucleotides agree with TRBD1. The CDR3 consists of 14 residues. Losses at the gene ends were 0 bases for V and 5 bases for J; bases not matched to a gene: 3. The germline V gene encodes CDR1 SGHRS and CDR2 YFSETQ.

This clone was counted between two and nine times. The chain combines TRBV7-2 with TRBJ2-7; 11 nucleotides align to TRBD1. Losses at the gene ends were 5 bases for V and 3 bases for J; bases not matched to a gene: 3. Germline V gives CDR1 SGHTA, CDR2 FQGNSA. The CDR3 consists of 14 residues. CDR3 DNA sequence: TGTGCCAGCAGCCTGGGACAGGGGGTCTACGAGCAGTACTTC. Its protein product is CASSLGQGVYEQYF.